The T cell receptor (beta chain) under discussion was sequenced for a study of PD-1 blockade in classical Hodgkin lymphoma (dated by TCRdb to 2018 to 2020). About the investigation overall: Nivolumab dosing was 3 mg/kg intravenously every 2 weeks, continuing until either disease progression or unacceptable toxicity. The study used CyTOF and TCR beta sequencing to define a peripheral blood immune signature of response to PD-1 blockade in classical Hodgkin lymphoma.

Paper-wide results and their limitations: A significant rise by C4D1 was seen in CD4+ but not CD8+ TCR diversity (p=0.0027 vs p=0.16), with the rise being most apparent in complete responders (p=0.02). Trial patients with a complete response had baseline diversity similar to that of newly diagnosed patients, while partial responders and progressors had significantly lower diversity. The study covered only a single clinical trial cohort, and the causes of the repertoire differences, possibly disease activity or prior therapy, were still not defined. Diversity was lower in patients who began nivolumab less than 1 year after ASCT, so these patients were left out of later analyses to avoid confounding by immune reconstitution. Baseline TCR diversity was reported to be lower in newly diagnosed patients than in healthy donors and to be lower still in relapsed/refractory patients.

The CDR3 sequence holds 16 residues, the cysteine and phenylalanine included. Only the CDR3 part of the read is kept: 48 bases, read in frame from the first base. CDR1 is given as LNHDA and CDR2 as SQIVND, both from the germline V gene (reference sequence). V and J are truncated by 3 bases and 0 bases respectively, leaving an intervening sequence of 15 bases. This specimen's time point label, per the study, means: cycle 4 day 1 (C4D1), after less than 7 weeks of nivolumab. Every trial patient had relapsed after autologous stem cell transplantation, and cohorts A, B and C differed in prior brentuximab vedotin exposure. The trial cohort was composed of about 60 patients with relapsed/refractory classical Hodgkin lymphoma, for whom complete response, partial response or progressive disease was recorded as best overall response. Trial patients were treated with single-agent nivolumab in the multi-cohort phase II CheckMate 205 trial. An independent review committee assessed best overall response by applying the 2007 International Working Group response criteria. Trial PBMCs were obtained immediately prior to nivolumab initiation (C1D1) and on therapy at cycle 2 day 1 and cycle 4 day 1. Peripheral blood was collected in 8 mL Vacutainer Cell Preparation Tubes, from which PBMCs were isolated by centrifugation and then cryopreserved.

As regards this clone: Its antigen specificity is not known. Base qualities were left out, and no much larger clone turns up one base away.

The Qiagen DNeasy kit was used to extract genomic DNA from unsorted PBMCs and from the negatively selected CD4+ and CD8+ fractions. TCR beta CDR3 regions were amplified by immunoSEQ multiplex PCR using primers annealing to V and J segments. A synthetic immune receptor repertoire was used to minimize amplification bias, and remaining bias was computationally removed after sequencing. As for the authors' bioinformatics: Repertoire diversity was quantified as the Shannon entropy index using custom Python scripts. Unsorted, CD4+ and CD8+ repertoires were analyzed separately, except in combined analyses where CD4+ and CD8+ sequences were merged in silico. Clonal expansion was defined as a frequency increase of at least 2-fold after treatment compared with C1D1, and clones undetected at baseline were assigned a pseudocount of 0.5. Singleton clones were defined as clones with 0 or 1 copy at C1D1, and non-singleton clones were defined as clones with 2 or more copies. By matching protein sequences in sorted samples from the same patient, clones expanded in unsorted samples were annotated as CD4+, CD8+ or unknown. Wilcoxon tests on paired samples were used to test changes in diversity from C1D1 to C4D1. TCRdb carries this immuneACCESS record with in-frame sequences only. Its versions omit some clonotypes, under half of them owing to an unresolved V gene in the studies checked, with the rest unexplained. The D gene and trimming were derived from the DNA, and the V and J assignments and clone size from that table. For this sample the table gives roughly 100,000 clones, of which approximately 78% were detected only once. About 9.4% of the sample is in the top ten clones.

The TCR sequence derives from a human donor with classical Hodgkin lymphoma. The V and J genes are TRBV19 and TRBJ2-7; no D gene is confidently identified. The source material was peripheral blood mononuclear cells (PBMCs), sampled before the fourth cycle of nivolumab. The CDR3 reads CASSMNLAAYSYEQYF. The DNA is as follows: TGTGCCAGTAGTATGAATCTGGCGGCTTACTCCTACGAGCAGTACTTC. The reference TRBV19 and TRBJ2-7 proteins fill in what lies around the CDR3, so the full variable domain reads DGGITQSPKYLFRKEGQNVTLSCEQNLNHDAMYWYRQDPGQGLRLIYYSQIVNDFQKGDIAEGYSVSREKKESFPLTVTSAQKNPTAFYLCASSMNLAAYSYEQYFGPGTRLTVT.